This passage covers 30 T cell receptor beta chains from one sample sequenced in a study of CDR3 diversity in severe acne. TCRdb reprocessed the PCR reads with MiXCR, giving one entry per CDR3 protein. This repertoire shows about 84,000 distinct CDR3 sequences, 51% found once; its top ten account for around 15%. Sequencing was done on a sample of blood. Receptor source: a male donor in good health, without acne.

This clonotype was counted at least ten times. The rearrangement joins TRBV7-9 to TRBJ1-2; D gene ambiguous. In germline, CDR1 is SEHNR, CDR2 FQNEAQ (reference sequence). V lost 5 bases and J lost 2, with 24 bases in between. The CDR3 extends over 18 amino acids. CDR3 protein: CASSPTLRAIGLNYGYTF. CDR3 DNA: TGTGCCAGCAGCCCCACCTTAAGGGCGATAGGACTCAACTATGGCTACACCTTC.

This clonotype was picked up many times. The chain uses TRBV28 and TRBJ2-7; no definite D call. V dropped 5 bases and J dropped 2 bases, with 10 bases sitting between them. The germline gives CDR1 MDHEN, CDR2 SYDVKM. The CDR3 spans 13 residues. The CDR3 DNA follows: TGTGCCAGCAGTAATGTCCAGGCCTACGAGCAGTACTTC. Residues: CASSNVQAYEQYF.

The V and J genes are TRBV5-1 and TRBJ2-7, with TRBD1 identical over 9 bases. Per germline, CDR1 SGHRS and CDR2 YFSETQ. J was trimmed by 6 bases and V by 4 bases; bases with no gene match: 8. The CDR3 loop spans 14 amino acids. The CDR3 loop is CASSPRTGVREQYF. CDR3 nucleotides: TGCGCCAGCAGCCCGAGGACAGGGGTGCGCGAGCAGTACTTC.

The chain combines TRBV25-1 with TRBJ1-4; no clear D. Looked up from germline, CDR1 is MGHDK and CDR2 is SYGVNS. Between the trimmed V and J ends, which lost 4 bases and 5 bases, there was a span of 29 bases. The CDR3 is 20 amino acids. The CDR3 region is CASSALTSGRFSEYNEKLFF. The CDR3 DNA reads TGTGCCAGCAGTGCCCTGACTAGCGGGAGATTCTCCGAATACAATGAAAAACTGTTTTTT.

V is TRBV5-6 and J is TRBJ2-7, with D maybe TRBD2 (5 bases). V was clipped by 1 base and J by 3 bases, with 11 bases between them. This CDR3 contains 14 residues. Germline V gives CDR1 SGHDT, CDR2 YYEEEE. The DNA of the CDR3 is TGTGCCAGCAGCTTGCAAGCGGTGAACTACGAGCAGTACTTC. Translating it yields CASSLQAVNYEQYF.

CDR3 DNA sequence: TGTGCCACCAGTGATCTCCGAAGTGGAACAGATACGCAGTATTTT. Translating it yields CATSDLRSGTDTQYF. The chain couples TRBV24-1 to TRBJ2-3; D ambiguous. Germline V gene sequence: CDR1 KGHDR, CDR2 SFDVKD. The germline V and J ends were trimmed by 3 bases and 3 bases, with 12 bases remaining between them. The CDR3 is made up of 15 amino acids.

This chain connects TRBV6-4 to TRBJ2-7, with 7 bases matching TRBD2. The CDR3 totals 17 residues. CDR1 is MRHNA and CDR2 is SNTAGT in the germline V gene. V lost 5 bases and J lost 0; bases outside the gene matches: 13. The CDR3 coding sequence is TGTGCCAGCAGTCAGTGCCTTTCGGGACTATGCTCCTACGAGCAGTACTTC. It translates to CASSQCLSGLCSYEQYF.

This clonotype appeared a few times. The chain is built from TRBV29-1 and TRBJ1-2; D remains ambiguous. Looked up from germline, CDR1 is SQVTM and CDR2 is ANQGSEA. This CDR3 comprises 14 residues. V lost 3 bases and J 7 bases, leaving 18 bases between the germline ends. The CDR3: CSVEEDPVVSGYTF. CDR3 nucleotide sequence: TGCAGCGTTGAGGAGGACCCCGTGGTATCTGGCTACACCTTC.

The CDR3 nucleotides are TGTGCCACCACACGTGGGACACAGACATCACACTACGAGCAGTACTTC. Translating it yields CATTRGTQTSHYEQYF. The genes are TRBV10-3 and TRBJ2-7; tentatively, D is TRBD1 (6 bases). Germline V gives CDR1 ENHRY, CDR2 SYGVKD. V lost 10 bases, J lost 3 bases, and 25 bases lay in between. CDR3 length: 16 amino acids.

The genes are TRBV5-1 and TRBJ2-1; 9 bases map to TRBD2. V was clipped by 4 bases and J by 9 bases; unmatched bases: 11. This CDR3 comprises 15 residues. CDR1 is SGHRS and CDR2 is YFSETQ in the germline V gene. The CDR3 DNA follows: TGCGCCAGCAGCGGACCTAGCGGGGTGGCGGGTGAGCAGTTCTTC. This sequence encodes CASSGPSGVAGEQFF.

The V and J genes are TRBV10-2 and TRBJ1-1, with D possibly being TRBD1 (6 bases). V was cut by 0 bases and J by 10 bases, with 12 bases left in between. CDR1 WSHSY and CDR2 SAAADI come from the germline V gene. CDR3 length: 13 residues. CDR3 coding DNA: TGCGCCAGCAGTGAGTCTGGGACACCGTTAGCTTTCTTT. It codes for CASSESGTPLAFF.

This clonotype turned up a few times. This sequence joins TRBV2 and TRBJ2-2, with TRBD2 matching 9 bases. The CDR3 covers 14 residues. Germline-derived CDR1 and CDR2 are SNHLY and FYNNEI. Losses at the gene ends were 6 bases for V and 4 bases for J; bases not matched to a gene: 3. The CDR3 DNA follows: TGTGCCAGCAGGGGACTAGCTATCACCGGGGAGCTGTTTTTT. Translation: CASRGLAITGELFF. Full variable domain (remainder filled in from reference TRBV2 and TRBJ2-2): EPEVTQTPSHQVTQMGQEVILRCVPISNHLYFYWYRQILGQKVEFLVSFYNNEISEKSEIFDDQFSVERPDGSNFTLKIRSTKLEDSAMYFCASRGLAITGELFFGEGSRLTVL.

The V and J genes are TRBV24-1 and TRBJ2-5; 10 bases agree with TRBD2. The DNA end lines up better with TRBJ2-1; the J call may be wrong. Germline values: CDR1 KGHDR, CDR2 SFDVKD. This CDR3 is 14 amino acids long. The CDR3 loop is CATSGTSGRVEQFF. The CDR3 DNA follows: TGTGCCACCAGTGGGACTAGCGGAAGGGTTGAGCAGTTCTTC.

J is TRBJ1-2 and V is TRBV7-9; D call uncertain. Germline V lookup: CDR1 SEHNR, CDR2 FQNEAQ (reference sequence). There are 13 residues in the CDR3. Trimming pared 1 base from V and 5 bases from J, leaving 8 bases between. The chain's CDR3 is CASSLVPGYGYTF. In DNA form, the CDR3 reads TGTGCCAGCAGCTTAGTACCGGGTTATGGCTACACCTTC. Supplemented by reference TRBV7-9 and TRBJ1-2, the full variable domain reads DTGVSQNPRHKITKRGQNVTFRCDPISEHNRLYWYRQTLGQGPEFLTYFQNEAQLEKSRLLSDRFSAERPKGSFSTLEIQRTEQGDSAMYLCASSLVPGYGYTFGSGTRLTVV.

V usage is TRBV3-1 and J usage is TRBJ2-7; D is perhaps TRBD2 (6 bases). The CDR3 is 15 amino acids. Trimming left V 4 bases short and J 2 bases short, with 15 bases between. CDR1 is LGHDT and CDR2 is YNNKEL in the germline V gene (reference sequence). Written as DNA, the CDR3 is TGTGCCAGCAGCCCAGCCGGGGCGGGGACCTACGAGCAGTACTTC. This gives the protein CASSPAGAGTYEQYF.

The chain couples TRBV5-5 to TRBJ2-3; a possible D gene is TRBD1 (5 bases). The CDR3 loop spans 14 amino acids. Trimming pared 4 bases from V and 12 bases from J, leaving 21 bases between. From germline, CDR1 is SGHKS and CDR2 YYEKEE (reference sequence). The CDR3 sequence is CASSIRLATDPQYF. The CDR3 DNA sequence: TGTGCCAGCAGCATAAGATTGGCGACAGACCCCCAGTATTTT.

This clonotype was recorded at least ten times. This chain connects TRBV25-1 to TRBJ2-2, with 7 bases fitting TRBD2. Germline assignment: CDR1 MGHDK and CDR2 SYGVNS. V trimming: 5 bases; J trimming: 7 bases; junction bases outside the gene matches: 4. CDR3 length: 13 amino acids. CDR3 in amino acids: CASSITSDGELFF. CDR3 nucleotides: TGTGCCAGCAGTATTACTAGCGACGGGGAGCTGTTTTTT.

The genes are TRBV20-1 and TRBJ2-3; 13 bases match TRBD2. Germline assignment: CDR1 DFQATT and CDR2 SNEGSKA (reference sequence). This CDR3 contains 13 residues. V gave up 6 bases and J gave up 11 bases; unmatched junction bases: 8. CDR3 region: CSAWTSGSRGQYF. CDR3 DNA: TGCAGTGCCTGGACTAGCGGGAGTCGAGGGCAGTATTTT.

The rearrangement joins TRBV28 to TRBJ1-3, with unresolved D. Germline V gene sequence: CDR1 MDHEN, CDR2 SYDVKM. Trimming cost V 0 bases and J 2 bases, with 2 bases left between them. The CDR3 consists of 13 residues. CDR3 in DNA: TGTGCCAGCAGTTTATGGGCTGGAAACACCATATATTTT. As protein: CASSLWAGNTIYF.

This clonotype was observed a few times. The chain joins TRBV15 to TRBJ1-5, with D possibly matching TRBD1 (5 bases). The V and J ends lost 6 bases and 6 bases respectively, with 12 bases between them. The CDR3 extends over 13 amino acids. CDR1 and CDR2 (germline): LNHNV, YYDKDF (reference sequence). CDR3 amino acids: CATSGGGGQPQHF. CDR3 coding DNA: TGTGCCACCAGTGGTGGGGGTGGTCAGCCCCAGCATTTT.

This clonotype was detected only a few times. The CDR3 spells CASSLEGSRAETQYF. Written as DNA, the CDR3 is TGTGCCAGCAGCTTGGAGGGGTCAAGGGCAGAGACCCAGTACTTC. The V and J genes are TRBV5-4 and TRBJ2-5; a possible D gene is TRBD1 (5 bases). The germline V and J ends were trimmed by 0 bases and 4 bases, with 13 bases remaining between them. From germline, CDR1 is SGHNT and CDR2 YYREEE (reference sequence). There are 15 residues in the CDR3.

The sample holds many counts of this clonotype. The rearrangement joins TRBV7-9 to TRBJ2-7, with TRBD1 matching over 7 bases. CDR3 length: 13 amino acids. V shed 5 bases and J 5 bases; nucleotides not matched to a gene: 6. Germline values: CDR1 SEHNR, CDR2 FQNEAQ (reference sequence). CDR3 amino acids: CASSPTGWHEQYF. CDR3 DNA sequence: TGTGCCAGCAGCCCGACAGGGTGGCACGAGCAGTACTTC.

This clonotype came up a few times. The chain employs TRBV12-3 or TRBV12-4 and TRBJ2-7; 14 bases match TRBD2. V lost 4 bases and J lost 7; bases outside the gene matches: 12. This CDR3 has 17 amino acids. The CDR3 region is CASSSKRLAGGPGEQYF. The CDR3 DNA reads TGTGCCAGCAGTTCCAAGCGACTAGCGGGAGGGCCGGGGGAGCAGTACTTC.

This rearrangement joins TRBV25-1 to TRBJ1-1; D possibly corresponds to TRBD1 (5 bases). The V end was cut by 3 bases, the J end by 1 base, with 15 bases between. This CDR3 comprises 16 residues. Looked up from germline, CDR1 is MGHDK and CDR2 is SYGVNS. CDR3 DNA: TGTGCCAGCAGTGAGACTGCCGAAGGGACGAACACTGAAGCTTTCTTT. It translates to CASSETAEGTNTEAFF.

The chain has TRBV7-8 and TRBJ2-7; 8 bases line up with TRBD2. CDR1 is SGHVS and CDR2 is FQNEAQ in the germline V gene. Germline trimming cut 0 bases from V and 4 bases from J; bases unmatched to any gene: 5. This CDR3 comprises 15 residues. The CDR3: CASSLASGTTYEQYF. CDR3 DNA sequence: TGTGCCAGCAGCTTAGCTAGCGGGACTACGTACGAGCAGTACTTC.

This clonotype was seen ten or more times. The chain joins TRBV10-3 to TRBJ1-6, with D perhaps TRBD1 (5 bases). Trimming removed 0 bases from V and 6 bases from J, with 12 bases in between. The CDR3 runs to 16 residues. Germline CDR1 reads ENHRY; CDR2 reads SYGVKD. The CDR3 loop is CAISESSQGGNSPLHF. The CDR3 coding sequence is TGTGCCATCAGTGAGTCTTCTCAGGGCGGTAATTCACCCCTCCACTTT.

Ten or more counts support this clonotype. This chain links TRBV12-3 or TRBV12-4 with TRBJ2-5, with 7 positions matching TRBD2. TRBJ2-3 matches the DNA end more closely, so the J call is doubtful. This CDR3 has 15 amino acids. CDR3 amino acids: CASSLMAGVTDTQYF. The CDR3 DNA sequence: TGTGCCAGCAGTTTAATGGCGGGAGTGACAGATACGCAGTATTTT.

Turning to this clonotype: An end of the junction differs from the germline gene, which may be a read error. CDR3 amino acids: CASSPLGVGETQYF. In DNA, the CDR3 is TGTGCTAGCAGCCCACTAGGAGTAGGAGAGACCCAGTACTTC. The gene calls are TRBV7-7 and TRBJ2-5, with a weak D call TRBD2 (5 bases). The length of the CDR3 is 14 residues. CDR1 SSHAT and CDR2 FNYEAQ come from the germline V gene (reference sequence).

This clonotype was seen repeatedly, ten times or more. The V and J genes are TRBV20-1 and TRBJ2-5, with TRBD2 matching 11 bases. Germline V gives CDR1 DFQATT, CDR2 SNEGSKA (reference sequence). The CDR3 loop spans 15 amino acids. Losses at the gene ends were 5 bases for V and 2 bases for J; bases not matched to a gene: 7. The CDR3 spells CSALRLAGPQETQYF. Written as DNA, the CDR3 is TGCAGTGCTCTAAGACTAGCGGGGCCACAAGAGACCCAGTACTTC.

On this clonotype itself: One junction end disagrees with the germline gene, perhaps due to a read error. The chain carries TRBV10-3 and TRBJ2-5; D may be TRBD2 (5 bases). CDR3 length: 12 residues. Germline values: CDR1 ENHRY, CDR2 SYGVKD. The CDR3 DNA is TGTGCCACCAGTGAGACGGGGGAGACCCAGTACTTC. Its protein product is CATSETGETQYF.